The T cell receptor beta chain under discussion was sequenced for a study of T cells in Graves' hyperthyroidism and ophthalmopathy. The authors deemed Graves' hyperthyroidism stable absent ophthalmopathy progression within 18 months. Study results and limitations: Progression to ophthalmopathy was predicted a median of roughly 6.5 months early. Ophthalmopathy was told apart from stable hyperthyroidism by a 13 V-J model.

Amplified TCR beta CDR3 regions derived from RNA transcripts. TCR CDR3 regions were first amplified by RT-PCR with HTBI primers. One entry per CDR3 protein results from TCRdb running MiXCR on the multiplex PCR reads. The data show a few hundred thousand distinct CDR3 sequences, with about 16% seen just once and less than 35% held by the top ten. The CDR3 loop spans 15 amino acids. V lost 5 bases and J 3 bases, leaving 17 bases between the germline ends. Germline-derived CDR1 and CDR2 are MNHNS and SASEGT. Remarks on this clonotype: Its specificity is unknown.

Sequencing input: blood. This chain connects TRBV6-1 to TRBJ2-7; D possibly corresponds to TRBD2 (7 bases). This clonotype was sampled from a woman aged 25 to 39 with Graves' hyperthyroidism. In nucleotides, the CDR3 is TGTGCCAGCAGTCCAGACAGGCGGGGGCGCTACGAGCAGTACTTC. It yields the protein CASSPDRRGRYEQYF.